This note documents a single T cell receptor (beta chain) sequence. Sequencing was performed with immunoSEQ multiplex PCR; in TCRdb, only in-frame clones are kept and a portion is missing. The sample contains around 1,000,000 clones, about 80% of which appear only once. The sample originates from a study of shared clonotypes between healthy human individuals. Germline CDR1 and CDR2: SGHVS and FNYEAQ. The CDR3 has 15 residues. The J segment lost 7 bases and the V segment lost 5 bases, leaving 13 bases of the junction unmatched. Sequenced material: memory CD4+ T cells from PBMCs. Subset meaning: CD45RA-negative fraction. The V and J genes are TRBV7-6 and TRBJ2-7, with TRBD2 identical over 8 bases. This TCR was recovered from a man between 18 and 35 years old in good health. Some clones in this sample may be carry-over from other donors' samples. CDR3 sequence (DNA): TGTGCCAGCAGCCTATTTGGCGGGAGGCTTCGAGAGCAGTACTTC. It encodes CASSLFGGRLREQYF.